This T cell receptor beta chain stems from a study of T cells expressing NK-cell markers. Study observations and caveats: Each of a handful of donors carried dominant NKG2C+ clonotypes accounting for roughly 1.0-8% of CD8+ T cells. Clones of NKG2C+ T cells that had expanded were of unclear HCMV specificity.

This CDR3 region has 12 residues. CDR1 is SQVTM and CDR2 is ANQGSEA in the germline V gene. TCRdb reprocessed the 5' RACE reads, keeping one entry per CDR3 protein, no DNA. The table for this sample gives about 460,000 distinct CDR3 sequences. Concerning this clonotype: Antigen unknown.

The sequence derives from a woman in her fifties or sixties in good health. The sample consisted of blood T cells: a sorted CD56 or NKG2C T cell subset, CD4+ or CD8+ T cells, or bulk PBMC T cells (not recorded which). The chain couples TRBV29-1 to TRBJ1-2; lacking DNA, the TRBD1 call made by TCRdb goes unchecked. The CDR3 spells CSASVGAGGYTF. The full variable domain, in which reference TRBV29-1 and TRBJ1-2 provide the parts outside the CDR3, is SAVISQKPSRDICQRGTSLTIQCQVDSQVTMMFWYRQQPGQSLTLIATANQGSEATYESGFVIDKFPISRPNLTFSTLTVSNMSPEDSSIYLCSASVGAGGYTFGSGTRLTVV.